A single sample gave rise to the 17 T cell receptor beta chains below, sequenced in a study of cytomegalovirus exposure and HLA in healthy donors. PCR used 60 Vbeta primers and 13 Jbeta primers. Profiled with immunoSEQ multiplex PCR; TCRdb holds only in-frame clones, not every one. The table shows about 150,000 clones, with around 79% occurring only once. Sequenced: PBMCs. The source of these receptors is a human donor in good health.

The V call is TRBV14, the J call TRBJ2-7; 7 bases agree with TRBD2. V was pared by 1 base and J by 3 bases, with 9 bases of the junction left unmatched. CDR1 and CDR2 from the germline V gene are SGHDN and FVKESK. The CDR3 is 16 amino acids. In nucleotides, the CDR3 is TGTGCCAGCAGCCAAGGTCGGGGGGAAGTAGGCTACGAGCAGTACTTC. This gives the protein CASSQGRGEVGYEQYF.

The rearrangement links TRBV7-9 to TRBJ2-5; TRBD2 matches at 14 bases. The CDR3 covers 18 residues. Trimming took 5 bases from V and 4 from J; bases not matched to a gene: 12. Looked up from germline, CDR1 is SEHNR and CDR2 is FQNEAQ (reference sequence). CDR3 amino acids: CASSTRLAGGASPETQYF. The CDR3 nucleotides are TGTGCCAGCAGCACGCGACTAGCGGGAGGGGCCTCTCCAGAGACCCAGTACTTC.

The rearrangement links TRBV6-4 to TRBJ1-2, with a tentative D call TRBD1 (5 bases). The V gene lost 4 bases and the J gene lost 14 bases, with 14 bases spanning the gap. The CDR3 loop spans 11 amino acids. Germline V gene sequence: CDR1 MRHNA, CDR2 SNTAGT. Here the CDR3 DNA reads TGTGCCAGCAGTGGGGCACGGGGGTATACCTTC. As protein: CASSGARGYTF.

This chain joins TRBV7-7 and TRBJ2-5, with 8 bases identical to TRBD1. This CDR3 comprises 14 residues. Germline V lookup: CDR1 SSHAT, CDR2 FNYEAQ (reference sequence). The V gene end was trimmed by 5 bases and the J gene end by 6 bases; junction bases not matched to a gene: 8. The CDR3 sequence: CASSPAGQGQTQYF. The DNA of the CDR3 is TGTGCCAGCAGCCCAGCCGGACAGGGTCAGACCCAGTACTTC.

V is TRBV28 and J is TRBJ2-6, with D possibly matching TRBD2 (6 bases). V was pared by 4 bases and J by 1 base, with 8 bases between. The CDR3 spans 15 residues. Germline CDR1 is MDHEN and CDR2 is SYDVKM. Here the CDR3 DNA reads TGTGCCAGCAGTTCAGCGGGTTCTGGGGCCAACGTCCTGACTTTC. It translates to CASSSAGSGANVLTF.

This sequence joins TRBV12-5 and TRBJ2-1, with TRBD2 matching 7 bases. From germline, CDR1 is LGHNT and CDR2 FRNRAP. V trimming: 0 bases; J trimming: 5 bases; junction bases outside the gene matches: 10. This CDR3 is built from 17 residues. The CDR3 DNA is TGTGCTAGTGGTTTGGTAGTTAACGGGGGGTCCGACAATGAGCAGTTCTTC. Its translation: CASGLVVNGGSDNEQFF.

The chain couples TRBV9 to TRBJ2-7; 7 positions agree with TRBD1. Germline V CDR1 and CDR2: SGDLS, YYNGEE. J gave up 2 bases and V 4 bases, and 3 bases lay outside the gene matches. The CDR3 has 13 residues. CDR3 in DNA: TGTGCCAGCAGCCCGCAGGGGGCCTACGAGCAGTACTTC. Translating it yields CASSPQGAYEQYF.

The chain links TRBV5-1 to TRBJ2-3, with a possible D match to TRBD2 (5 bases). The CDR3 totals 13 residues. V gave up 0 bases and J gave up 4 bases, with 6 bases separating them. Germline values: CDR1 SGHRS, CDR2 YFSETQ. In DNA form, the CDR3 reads TGCGCCAGCAGCTTGGATAGCGCAGATACGCAGTATTTT. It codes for CASSLDSADTQYF. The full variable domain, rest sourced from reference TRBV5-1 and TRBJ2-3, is KAGVTQTPRYLIKTRGQQVTLSCSPISGHRSVSWYQQTPGQGLQFLFEYFSETQRNKGNFPGRFSGRQFSNSRSEMNVSTLELGDSALYLCASSLDSADTQYFGPGTRLTVL.

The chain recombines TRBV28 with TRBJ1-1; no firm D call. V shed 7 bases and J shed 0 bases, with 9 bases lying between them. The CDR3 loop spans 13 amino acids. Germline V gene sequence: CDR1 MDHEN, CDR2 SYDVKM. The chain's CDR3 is CASNAPVNTEAFF. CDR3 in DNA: TGTGCCAGCAATGCCCCAGTGAACACTGAAGCTTTCTTT.

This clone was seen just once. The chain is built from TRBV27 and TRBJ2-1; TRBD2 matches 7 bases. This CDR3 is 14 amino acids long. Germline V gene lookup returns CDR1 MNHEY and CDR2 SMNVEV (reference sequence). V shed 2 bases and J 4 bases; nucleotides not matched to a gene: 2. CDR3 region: CASSLGGVYNEQFF. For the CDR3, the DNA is TGTGCCAGCAGTTTAGGGGGGGTATACAATGAGCAGTTCTTC.

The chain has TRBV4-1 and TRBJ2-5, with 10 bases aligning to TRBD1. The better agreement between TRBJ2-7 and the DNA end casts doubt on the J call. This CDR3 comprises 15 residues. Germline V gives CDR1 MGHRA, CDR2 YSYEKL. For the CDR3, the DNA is TGCGCCAGCAGTGACCGGGACAGGGGTCAATACGAGCAGTACTTC. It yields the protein CASSDRDRGQYEQYF.

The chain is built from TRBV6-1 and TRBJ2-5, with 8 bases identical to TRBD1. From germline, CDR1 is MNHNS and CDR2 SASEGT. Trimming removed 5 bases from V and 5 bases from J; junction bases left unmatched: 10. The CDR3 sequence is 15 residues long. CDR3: CASSPTTGVMETQYF. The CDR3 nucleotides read TGTGCCAGCAGTCCGACGACAGGGGTAATGGAGACCCAGTACTTC.

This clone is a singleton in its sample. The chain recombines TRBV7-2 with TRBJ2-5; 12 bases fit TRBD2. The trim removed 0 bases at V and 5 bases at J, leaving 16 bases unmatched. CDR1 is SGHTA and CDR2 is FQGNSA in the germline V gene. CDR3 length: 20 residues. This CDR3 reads CASSLAAGQSLAGGRETQYF. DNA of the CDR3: TGTGCCAGCAGCTTAGCTGCGGGCCAGTCACTAGCGGGGGGCCGGGAGACCCAGTACTTC.

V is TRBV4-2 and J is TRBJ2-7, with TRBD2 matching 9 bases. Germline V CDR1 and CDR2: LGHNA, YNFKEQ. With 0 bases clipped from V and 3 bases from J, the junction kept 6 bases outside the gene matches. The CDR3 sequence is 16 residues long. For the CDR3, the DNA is TGTGCCAGCAGCCAAGAATCGCCTAGCGGGGACTACGAGCAGTACTTC. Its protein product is CASSQESPSGDYEQYF.

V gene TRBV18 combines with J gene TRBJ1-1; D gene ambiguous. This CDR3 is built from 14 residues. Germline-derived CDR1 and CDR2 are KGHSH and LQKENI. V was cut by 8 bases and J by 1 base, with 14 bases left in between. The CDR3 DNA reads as TGTGCCAGCAGAACACCAGAACCGAACACTGAAGCTTTCTTT. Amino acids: CASRTPEPNTEAFF.

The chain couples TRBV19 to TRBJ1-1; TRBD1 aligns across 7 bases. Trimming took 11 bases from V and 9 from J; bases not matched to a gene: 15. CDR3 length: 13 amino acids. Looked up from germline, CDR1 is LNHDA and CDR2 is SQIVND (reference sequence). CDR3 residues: CAAGGGRDGKAFF. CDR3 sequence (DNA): TGTGCCGCAGGGGGAGGAAGGGATGGAAAAGCTTTCTTT.

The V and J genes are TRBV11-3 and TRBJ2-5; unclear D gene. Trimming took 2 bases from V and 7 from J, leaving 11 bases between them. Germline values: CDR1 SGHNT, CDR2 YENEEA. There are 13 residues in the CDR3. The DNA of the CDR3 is TGTGCCAGCAGCTTACATGCCGGCGGGACCCAGTACTTC. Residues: CASSLHAGGTQYF.